The 25 T cell receptor beta chains below all came from one sample that was sequenced in a study of TIL therapy for anti-PD-1-resistant metastatic lung cancer. The libraries were made with immunoSEQ v3. Only in-frame clones appear in the TCRdb table, and some are missing; sequencing was by immunoSEQ multiplex PCR. This sample yields more than 20,000 clones, of which about 63% are seen a single time; roughly 16% belongs to the top ten. As to time point: pre-treatment sample, taken before nivolumab and TIL therapy. Tumor tissue came from excised metastases, mostly pleural nodules or supraclavicular lymph nodes. The sequencing here drew on tumor tissue, taken at baseline. The source is a woman aged 30 to 85 with non-small cell lung cancer.

The rearrangement uses TRBV7-8 and TRBJ1-1; TRBD1 aligns across 7 bases. This CDR3 is built from 14 residues. With V trimmed by 5 bases and J by 2 bases, 5 bases remained unmatched. Germline CDR1 and CDR2: SGHVS and FQNEAQ. The CDR3 sequence: CASSDREGNTEAFF. The DNA of the CDR3 is TGTGCCAGCAGCGACAGGGAAGGTAACACTGAAGCTTTCTTT.

There are a few counts of this clone. The chain has TRBV27 and TRBJ2-1; the match to TRBD2 covers 11 bases. V lost 5 bases, J lost 3 bases, and 3 bases stayed unmatched. Germline CDR1 is MNHEY and CDR2 is SMNVEV (reference sequence). The CDR3 runs 15 residues. CDR3 protein: CASSTLAGDYNEQFF. CDR3 nucleotides: TGTGCCAGCAGTACACTAGCGGGAGACTACAATGAGCAGTTCTTC.

The table lists this clone with a few counts. The chain links TRBV6-5 to TRBJ2-1, with TRBD1 matching over 10 bases. This CDR3 has 15 amino acids. Germline trimming cut 5 bases from V and 15 bases from J; bases unmatched to any gene: 16. CDR1 is MNHEY and CDR2 is SVGAGI in the germline V gene. The CDR3 region has the DNA TGTGCCAGCAGTCACGCCGGGACAGGGGTGGGCAGTCGGTTCTTC. Encoded protein: CASSHAGTGVGSRFF.

This clone showed up just a few times. The gene calls are TRBV18 and TRBJ1-5; no clear D. Germline V gives CDR1 KGHSH, CDR2 LQKENI. Trimming removed 6 bases from V and 3 bases from J, with 9 bases in between. The CDR3 consists of 13 residues. This CDR3 reads CASSPLDNQPQHF. The CDR3 nucleotides read TGTGCCAGCTCCCCGCTCGACAATCAGCCCCAGCATTTT.

This sequence joins TRBV18 and TRBJ1-1, with D unclear. Germline V lookup: CDR1 KGHSH, CDR2 LQKENI. The CDR3 sequence is 15 residues long. V was shortened by 2 bases and J by 0 bases, with 10 bases between the two germline ends. CDR3 coding DNA: TGTGCCAGCTCACCATGGACGGACCTGAACACTGAAGCTTTCTTT. It yields the protein CASSPWTDLNTEAFF.

This clone was seen only once. The V call is TRBV30, the J call TRBJ1-6; D gene ambiguous. V lost 3 bases, J lost 7 bases, and 10 bases lay in between. CDR1 is GTSNPN, CDR2 SVGIG, per germline (reference sequence). The CDR3 extends over 13 amino acids. The CDR3 DNA follows: TGTGCCTGGAGGGGTGCCCCGAATTCACCCCTCCACTTT. Protein product: CAWRGAPNSPLHF. The full variable domain, in which reference TRBV30 and TRBJ1-6 provide the parts outside the CDR3, is SQTIHQWPATLVQPVGSPLSLECTVEGTSNPNLYWYRQAAGRGLQLLFYSVGIGQISSEVPQNLSASRPQDRQFILSSKKLLLSDSGFYLCAWRGAPNSPLHFGNGTRLTVT.

J is TRBJ2-1 and V is TRBV5-6; TRBD1 matches 7 bases. Looked up from germline, CDR1 is SGHDT and CDR2 is YYEEEE. The junction had 5 bases not matched to a gene; V was cut back by 0 bases and J by 2 bases. This CDR3 spans 16 amino acids. CDR3 coding DNA: TGTGCCAGCAGCTTGGACCCCACAGGGGCCTACAATGAGCAGTTCTTC. Its translation: CASSLDPTGAYNEQFF. Based on the CDR3 plus reference TRBV5-6 and TRBJ2-1, the full variable domain is DAGVTQSPTHLIKTRGQQVTLRCSPKSGHDTVSWYQQALGQGPQFIFQYYEEEERQRGNFPDRFSGHQFPNYSSELNVNALLLGDSALYLCASSLDPTGAYNEQFFGPGTRLTVL.

This clone was recorded many times. This chain joins TRBV19 and TRBJ2-7, with D uncertain. V dropped 5 bases and J dropped 0 bases, with 17 bases sitting between them. Per the germline V gene, CDR1 is LNHDA and CDR2 is SQIVND (reference sequence). The CDR3 length is 16 residues. The CDR3: CASSVRGSFSSYEQYF. The CDR3 nucleotides read TGTGCCAGTAGTGTCCGTGGCAGTTTTAGCTCCTACGAGCAGTACTTC. The complete variable domain, with remaining parts taken from reference TRBV19 and TRBJ2-7, reads DGGITQSPKYLFRKEGQNVTLSCEQNLNHDAMYWYRQDPGQGLRLIYYSQIVNDFQKGDIAEGYSVSREKKESFPLTVTSAQKNPTAFYLCASSVRGSFSSYEQYFGPGTRLTVT.

CDR3 protein: CASSQFPGQGSYEQYF. The CDR3 DNA reads TGTGCCAGCAGCCAATTTCCGGGACAGGGCTCCTACGAGCAGTACTTC. The gene calls are TRBV7-9 and TRBJ2-7, with 9 bases fitting TRBD1. The V and J ends lost 5 bases and 0 bases, in that order; junction bases with no gene match: 8. Germline assignment: CDR1 SEHNR and CDR2 FQNEAQ (reference sequence). The CDR3 is 16 residues long.

The chain links TRBV5-6 to TRBJ1-2; 7 nucleotides agree with TRBD1. Losses at the gene ends were 2 bases for V and 4 bases for J; bases not matched to a gene: 5. The CDR3 totals 14 residues. The germline gives CDR1 SGHDT, CDR2 YYEEEE. CDR3 bases: TGTGCCAGCAGCTTTAGACAGGGACTCTATGGCTACACCTTC. Its protein product is CASSFRQGLYGYTF.

The sample holds one count of this clone. The chain couples TRBV7-9 to TRBJ2-3; D gene uncertain. Germline assignment: CDR1 SEHNR and CDR2 FQNEAQ (reference sequence). This CDR3 is 17 amino acids long. Trimming pared 3 bases from V and 5 bases from J, leaving 21 bases between. This CDR3 is CASSFSPDPYSGDTQYF. The DNA for the CDR3 is TGTGCCAGCAGCTTTAGCCCAGATCCTTACTCCGGAGATACGCAGTATTTT. The entire variable domain, with the rest obtained from reference TRBV7-9 and TRBJ2-3, is as follows: DTGVSQNPRHKITKRGQNVTFRCDPISEHNRLYWYRQTLGQGPEFLTYFQNEAQLEKSRLLSDRFSAERPKGSFSTLEIQRTEQGDSAMYLCASSFSPDPYSGDTQYFGPGTRLTVL.

The chain is built from TRBV10-3 and TRBJ2-7; 13 nucleotides match TRBD2. This CDR3 is built from 15 residues. Germline-derived CDR1 and CDR2 are ENHRY and SYGVKD. After removal of 3 bases from V and 5 bases from J, the junction contained 4 bases not matched to a gene. The CDR3 region is CAISDPGTSGNEQYF. The CDR3 coding sequence is TGTGCCATCAGTGATCCCGGGACTAGCGGGAACGAGCAGTACTTC.

V and J are TRBV29-1 and TRBJ2-7, with D tentatively TRBD2 (6 bases). The CDR3 totals 13 residues. V was trimmed by 3 bases and J by 6 bases, leaving 15 bases between them. From germline, CDR1 is SQVTM and CDR2 ANQGSEA. CDR3 amino acids: CSVETSLDLEQYF. CDR3 coding DNA: TGCAGCGTTGAGACTAGTCTCGACCTCGAGCAGTACTTC.

V is TRBV18 and J is TRBJ2-7; possibly TRBD1 or TRBD2 for D (5 bases each). The CDR3 totals 14 residues. CDR1 is KGHSH, CDR2 LQKENI, per germline. The V end lost 0 bases, the J end lost 2 bases, and 8 bases lay between the germline ends. The CDR3 here is CASSPPRDPYEQYF. The CDR3 DNA reads as TGTGCCAGCTCACCACCTAGGGACCCCTACGAGCAGTACTTC.

V and J are TRBV28 and TRBJ2-7; no clear D gene. V lost 5 bases to trimming and J lost 12 bases, with 17 bases between them. There are 12 residues in the CDR3. Germline assignment: CDR1 MDHEN and CDR2 SYDVKM. This CDR3 reads CASSKPRYQGYF. The CDR3 DNA is TGTGCCAGCAGTAAACCGAGGTACCAAGGGTACTTC.

CDR3 nucleotide sequence: TGTGCCAGCAGACCATCTACAGGGGCGAATCAGCCCCAGCATTTT. As protein: CASRPSTGANQPQHF. This chain connects TRBV7-8 to TRBJ1-5; TRBD1 aligns across 7 bases. The ends lost 6 bases at V and 4 bases at J; junction bases unmatched: 9. CDR3 length: 15 residues. The germline gives CDR1 SGHVS, CDR2 FQNEAQ.

The chain has TRBV7-9 and TRBJ2-1; D unresolved. The V end lost 1 base, the J end lost 7 bases, and 11 bases lay between the germline ends. This CDR3 contains 14 residues. Germline lookup yields CDR1 SEHNR and CDR2 FQNEAQ (reference sequence). The CDR3 DNA is TGTGCCAGCAGCTTAGTCTTTCGAGGTAATGAGCAGTTCTTC. Translating it yields CASSLVFRGNEQFF.

V gene TRBV7-6 combines with J gene TRBJ2-7; TRBD2 matches 15 bases. Trimming took 3 bases from V and 2 from J; bases not matched to a gene: 11. Germline CDR1 and CDR2: SGHVS and FNYEAQ. CDR3 length: 19 residues. CDR3 nucleotides: TGTGCCAGCAGCTTGGATGGGACTAGCGGGAGGCGTACTACCTACGAGCAGTACTTC. It codes for CASSLDGTSGRRTTYEQYF. Variable domain in full (rest from reference TRBV7-6 and TRBJ2-7): GAGVSQSPRYKVTKRGQDVALRCDPISGHVSLYWYRQALGQGPEFLTYFNYEAQQDKSGLPNDRFSAERPEGSISTLTIQRTEQRDSAMYRCASSLDGTSGRRTTYEQYFGPGTRLTVT.

This clone has a handful of counts. This chain links TRBV14 with TRBJ2-3; unclear D gene. Germline CDR1 reads SGHDN; CDR2 reads FVKESK. The CDR3 covers 15 residues. V lost 4 bases to trimming and J lost 3 bases, with 14 bases between them. The CDR3 nucleotides are TGTGCCAGCAGCCGCGGTTATGGTTGGACAGATACGCAGTATTTT. Protein sequence: CASSRGYGWTDTQYF.

The chain links TRBV5-6 to TRBJ2-1; D uncertain. The CDR3 consists of 16 residues. CDR1 SGHDT and CDR2 YYEEEE come from the germline V gene. The germline V and J ends were trimmed by 7 bases and 2 bases, with 19 bases remaining between them. CDR3 protein: CASGSLQFGTYNEQFF. The DNA of the CDR3 is TGTGCCAGCGGTTCTCTCCAGTTTGGGACCTACAATGAGCAGTTCTTC.

The chain joins TRBV7-8 to TRBJ2-5; 11 nucleotides match TRBD1. V lost 4 bases and J lost 3; bases outside the gene matches: 4. Germline V lookup: CDR1 SGHVS, CDR2 FQNEAQ. The CDR3 runs to 15 residues. CDR3 DNA: TGTGCCAGCAGCTCGCAGGGACAGGGGGAAGAGACCCAGTACTTC. This sequence encodes CASSSQGQGEETQYF.

As DNA, the CDR3 is TGCGCCAGCAGTGAGCGGCAGGGAGGTGCGAATGAGCAGTTCTTC. Translated, it gives CASSERQGGANEQFF. This chain joins TRBV10-1 and TRBJ2-1; perhaps TRBD2 as D (6 bases). Trimming shortened V by 2 bases and J by 7 bases, and 15 bases separated the two germline ends. The CDR3 covers 15 residues. The V gene's germline CDR1 is WNHNN and CDR2 SYGVQD (reference sequence).

This chain links TRBV5-1 with TRBJ2-5; maybe TRBD1 (6 bases). The V end was cut by 3 bases, the J end by 1 base, with 7 bases between. The germline CDR1 and CDR2 sequences are SGHRS and YFSETQ. This CDR3 contains 13 residues. The CDR3 spells CASSWGPQETQYF. In DNA form, the CDR3 reads TGCGCCAGCAGCTGGGGGCCCCAAGAGACCCAGTACTTC.

This clone has just a few counts. This chain uses TRBV5-1 with TRBJ2-5, with D unclear. Germline V lookup: CDR1 SGHRS, CDR2 YFSETQ. Trimming stripped 1 base from V and 5 bases from J, with 6 bases between. The CDR3 has 12 amino acids. The CDR3 spells CASSLKSETQYF. For the CDR3, the DNA is TGCGCCAGCAGCTTGAAATCGGAGACCCAGTACTTC.

This chain joins TRBV6-1 and TRBJ1-1; perhaps TRBD1 as D (6 bases). The germline V and J ends were trimmed by 7 bases and 5 bases, with 20 bases remaining between them. This CDR3 contains 15 residues. Germline assignment: CDR1 MNHNS and CDR2 SASEGT. DNA for the CDR3: TGTGCCAGCACCATCAAGACAGGTGGGGGGACTGAAGCTTTCTTT. As protein: CASTIKTGGGTEAFF.